This is a list of T cell receptor beta chains from one sample in a study of blood T cell repertoires in COVID-19. Repertoires were generated with immunoSEQ multiplex PCR, while TCRdb's copy carries only in-frame clones and drops some. The repertoire holds about 200,000 clones, with 70% to 90% as singletons. Sequencing was carried out using peripheral blood. The receptors stem from a man aged 60 to 75 with active or convalescent COVID-19. Each CDR3 is given with its conserved first and last residue. D genes are given only for firm matches. Clone size is given for some rows only: seen once, a few or many times, or a class if the clone is expanded.

D: TRBD1; V: TRBV7-9; J: TRBJ1-6; size: -; DNA: TGTGCCAGCAGCGGGACAGGAGAACCACCCCTCCACTTT; CDR3: CASSGTGEPPLHF
D: TRBD1; V: TRBV7-2; J: TRBJ1-6; size: -; DNA: TGTGCCAGCAGCTTAGGGGCAGGGGGGAATTCACCCCTCCACTTT; CDR3: CASSLGAGGNSPLHF
D: TRBD2; V: TRBV5-1; J: TRBJ2-3; size: -; DNA: TGCGCCAGCAGGGATAGCGGGGGGGCCGCAGATACGCGGTATTTT; CDR3: CASRDSGGAADTRYF
D: -; V: TRBV6-5; J: TRBJ1-1; size: -; DNA: TGTGCCAGCAGTTACTCACGCAGAAACACTGAAGCTTTCTTT; CDR3: CASSYSRRNTEAFF
D: -; V: TRBV2; J: TRBJ1-4; size: -; DNA: TGTGCCAGCAGGATCTCCTTCGCAGGTGAAAAACTGTTTTTT; CDR3: CASRISFAGEKLFF
D: -; V: TRBV3-1/TRBV3-2; J: TRBJ2-7; size: -; DNA: TGTGCCAGCCGCAGGGGAGACGAGCAGTACTTC; CDR3: CASRRGDEQYF
D: -; V: TRBV6-4; J: TRBJ1-5; size: -; DNA: TGTGCCAGCAGTGCCTCGGGGCAGAGCAATCAGCCCCAGCATTTT; CDR3: CASSASGQSNQPQHF
D: -; V: TRBV7-8; J: TRBJ2-7; size: -; DNA: TGTGCCAGCAGCTCCGACATCCGATCCTCCTACGAGCAGTACTTC; CDR3: CASSSDIRSSYEQYF
D: -; V: TRBV5-4; J: TRBJ1-1; size: -; DNA: TGTGCCAGCAGCTTAGGGGTTCCAACCACTGAAGCTTTCTTT; CDR3: CASSLGVPTTEAFF
D: -; V: TRBV15; J: TRBJ2-7; size: -; DNA: TGTGCCACCAGCAGGACAGAACCCGAGCAGTACTTC; CDR3: CATSRTEPEQYF
D: -; V: TRBV6-5; J: TRBJ1-2; size: -; DNA: TGTGCCAGCAGTTACGAGGGGACTGGGAATGGCTACACCTTC; CDR3: CASSYEGTGNGYTF
D: -; V: TRBV5-1; J: TRBJ1-6; size: -; DNA: TGCGCCAGCAGCACTCAGGGGAACTATAATTCACCCCTCCACTTT; CDR3: CASSTQGNYNSPLHF
D: -; V: TRBV18; J: TRBJ2-3; size: -; DNA: TGTGCCAGCTCACCGGCGACAGGCACCACAGATACGCAGTATTTT; CDR3: CASSPATGTTDTQYF
D: TRBD1; V: TRBV30; J: TRBJ2-3; size: -; DNA: TGTGCCTGGAGCGTGTCAGGGGGCGTTAATACGCAGTATTTT; CDR3: CAWSVSGGVNTQYF
D: -; V: TRBV5-1; J: TRBJ2-7; size: few; DNA: TGCGCCAGCAGCTTTAGGCAGGACTACGAGCAGTACTTC; CDR3: CASSFRQDYEQYF
D: -; V: TRBV3-1/TRBV3-2; J: TRBJ2-3; size: -; DNA: TGTGCCAGCAGCCAGGAGACGCTCAGGGATCTTCGGGGGTTCACAGATACGCAGTATTTT; CDR3: CASSQETLRDLRGFTDTQYF
D: TRBD1; V: TRBV7-3; J: TRBJ1-1; size: -; DNA: TGTGCCAGCAGCCGGACAGGGGGCACCTTGGGCACTGAAGCTTTCTTT; CDR3: CASSRTGGTLGTEAFF
D: -; V: TRBV5-1; J: TRBJ1-1; size: -; DNA: TGCGCCAGTCAGGGGCCGGGTACTGAAGCTTTCTTT; CDR3: CASQGPGTEAFF
D: TRBD2; V: TRBV5-1; J: TRBJ2-1; size: -; DNA: TGCGCCAGCAGCCGTTCGCTAGCGGGGGGAAACAATGAGCAGTTCTTC; CDR3: CASSRSLAGGNNEQFF
D: TRBD1; V: TRBV6-1; J: TRBJ1-1; size: -; DNA: TGTGCCAGCAGTGAAACAGGGGGTGAAGCTTTCTTT; CDR3: CASSETGGEAFF
D: -; V: TRBV6-5; J: TRBJ2-7; size: -; DNA: TGTGCCAGCAGTTATCGGGGGGCGTCGAAGAACGAGCAGTACTTC; CDR3: CASSYRGASKNEQYF
D: TRBD1; V: TRBV30; J: TRBJ1-2; size: -; DNA: TGTGCCTGGAGGAAGACAGGGGGTATCTATGGCTACACCTTC; CDR3: CAWRKTGGIYGYTF
D: TRBD1; V: TRBV5-1; J: TRBJ2-5; size: -; DNA: TGCGCCAGCAGCTTAACAGGGGGCCGAGAGACCCAGTACTTC; CDR3: CASSLTGGRETQYF
D: -; V: TRBV7-2; J: TRBJ2-1; size: once; DNA: TGTGCCAGCAGCTTAGGATGGGGCCCCTACAATGAGCAGTTCTTC; CDR3: CASSLGWGPYNEQFF
D: -; V: TRBV28; J: TRBJ1-4; size: -; DNA: TGTGCCAGCGGGAAGTTTGAGACAGCTAATGAAAAACTGTTTTTT; CDR3: CASGKFETANEKLFF
D: -; V: TRBV12-3/TRBV12-4; J: TRBJ1-5; size: -; DNA: TGTGCCAGCAGTTTCGCCTTAGTGGCCCAGCATTTT; CDR3: CASSFALVAQHF
D: -; V: TRBV7-7; J: TRBJ2-3; size: -; DNA: TGTGCCAGCAGCTTAGGACGGGGGGCTAGCACAGATACGCAGTATTTT; CDR3: CASSLGRGASTDTQYF
D: -; V: TRBV24-1; J: TRBJ2-3; size: -; DNA: TGTGCCACCAGTGACTCCGGGACAGATACGCAGTATTTT; CDR3: CATSDSGTDTQYF
D: -; V: TRBV7-2; J: TRBJ1-5; size: -; DNA: TGTGCCAGCAGCTTACAGGGGAAGCTAAATCAGCCCCAGCATTTT; CDR3: CASSLQGKLNQPQHF
D: TRBD1; V: TRBV5-1; J: TRBJ1-2; size: -; DNA: TGCGCCAGCAGACCCGGGACAGGACCTGGCTACACCTTC; CDR3: CASRPGTGPGYTF
D: TRBD2; V: TRBV27; J: TRBJ2-7; size: -; DNA: TGTGCCTATGAGAAGCGGGGGTACGAGCAGTACTTC; CDR3: CAYEKRGYEQYF
D: TRBD1; V: TRBV5-1; J: TRBJ1-3; size: -; DNA: TGCGCCAGCAGCTTGGAGGGACAGGCAGCTGGAAACACCATATATTTT; CDR3: CASSLEGQAAGNTIYF
D: -; V: TRBV20-1; J: TRBJ1-1; size: -; DNA: TGCAGTGCTAGTCGCCGGACGGGGACTGAAGCTTTCTTT; CDR3: CSASRRTGTEAFF
D: TRBD1; V: TRBV19; J: TRBJ1-5; size: -; DNA: TGTGCCAGTAGTCTAACCACGGACAGGTTCAATCAGCCCCAGCATTTT; CDR3: CASSLTTDRFNQPQHF
D: -; V: TRBV5-6; J: TRBJ1-1; size: -; DNA: TGTGCCAGCAGCTTGTACTCCCTGAACACTGAAGCTTTCTTT; CDR3: CASSLYSLNTEAFF
D: -; V: TRBV5-6; J: TRBJ2-7; size: -; DNA: TGTGCCAGCAGCTTGGGTAGGAGTACCTACGAGCAGTACTTC; CDR3: CASSLGRSTYEQYF
D: -; V: TRBV30; J: TRBJ2-4; size: -; DNA: TGTGCCTGGAGTGTCGGAGGTTCCGCCAAAAACATTCAGTACTTC; CDR3: CAWSVGGSAKNIQYF
D: TRBD1; V: TRBV5-8; J: TRBJ1-1; size: -; DNA: TGTGCCAGCAGCCGGTGGACAGGGGACGGGACTGAAGCTTTCTTT; CDR3: CASSRWTGDGTEAFF
D: -; V: TRBV6-5; J: TRBJ1-5; size: -; DNA: TGTGCCAGCAGTTACGGATGGGGCCAGCCCCAGCATTTT; CDR3: CASSYGWGQPQHF
D: -; V: TRBV5-1; J: TRBJ1-2; size: -; DNA: TGCGCCAGCAGCTTGAGGGGGTCAACTAACTATGGCTACACCTTC; CDR3: CASSLRGSTNYGYTF
D: TRBD2; V: TRBV15; J: TRBJ2-2; size: once; DNA: TGTGCCACCAGCAAACTAGCGGGAGGGACCGGGGAGCTGTTTTTT; CDR3: CATSKLAGGTGELFF
D: TRBD2; V: TRBV11-2; J: TRBJ2-2; size: -; DNA: TGTGCCAGCAGCTTTGGGCTAGCGGCTGCCGGGGAGCTGTTTTTT; CDR3: CASSFGLAAAGELFF
D: -; V: TRBV11-2; J: TRBJ2-7; size: -; DNA: TGTGCCAGCAGCTTCGGCGGCGAGCAGTACTTC; CDR3: CASSFGGEQYF
D: TRBD2; V: TRBV4-2; J: TRBJ2-5; size: -; DNA: TGTGCCAGCAGCCAAGGGGGACTAGCGAAAGAGACCCAGTACTTC; CDR3: CASSQGGLAKETQYF
D: -; V: TRBV10-2; J: TRBJ1-5; size: few; DNA: TGCGCCAGCAGTGAGAGCCACTCCAATCAGCCCCAGCATTTT; CDR3: CASSESHSNQPQHF
D: -; V: TRBV4-1; J: TRBJ1-3; size: -; DNA: TGCGCCAGCAGCCAAGATCTTTGGCAGACTGGAAACACCATATATTTT; CDR3: CASSQDLWQTGNTIYF
D: -; V: TRBV5-6; J: TRBJ2-1; size: few; DNA: TGTGCCAGCAGCTTATCAACTTTTTGGGGGCGCGATGAGCAGTTCTTC; CDR3: CASSLSTFWGRDEQFF
D: TRBD1; V: TRBV5-6; J: TRBJ1-2; size: once; DNA: TGTGCCAGCAGCTTGATCTGGCAGGGGGATCTTGGCTACACCTTC; CDR3: CASSLIWQGDLGYTF
D: -; V: TRBV6-5; J: TRBJ1-2; size: -; DNA: TGTGCCAGCAGTTACACGCAATTTCGGGGTGGCTACACCTTC; CDR3: CASSYTQFRGGYTF
D: -; V: TRBV21-1; J: TRBJ2-6; size: -; DNA: TGTGCCAGCAGCAAGGGACACCTGGGCTCTGGGGCCAACGTCCTGACTTTC; CDR3: CASSKGHLGSGANVLTF
D: TRBD2; V: TRBV2; J: TRBJ2-1; size: -; DNA: TGTGCCAGCATCGTAAGCGGGGGGGCCTGGTTCTTC; CDR3: CASIVSGGAWFF
D: TRBD2; V: TRBV9; J: TRBJ2-3; size: -; DNA: TGTGCCAGCAGCGCCCGGGAGGTAGCGGGCGGTACGCAGTATTTT; CDR3: CASSAREVAGGTQYF
D: TRBD2; V: TRBV5-1; J: TRBJ2-2; size: -; DNA: TGCGCCAGCGGATTGCCGTTAGCGGGGGCGCCCCCCGGGGAGCTGTTTTTT; CDR3: CASGLPLAGAPPGELFF
D: -; V: TRBV6-5; J: TRBJ1-1; size: -; DNA: TGTGCCAGCAGTCACAGGGATACTGAAGCTTTCTTT; CDR3: CASSHRDTEAFF
D: TRBD1; V: TRBV3-1/TRBV3-2; J: TRBJ2-7; size: -; DNA: TGTGCCAGCAGCCAGGGGACAGGGAACTACGAGCAGTACTTC; CDR3: CASSQGTGNYEQYF
D: TRBD2; V: TRBV4-1; J: TRBJ2-1; size: -; DNA: TGCGCCAGCAGCCAGCCTCTAGCGGGGGCCTCTAATGAGCAGTTCTTC; CDR3: CASSQPLAGASNEQFF
D: TRBD1; V: TRBV10-1; J: TRBJ1-6; size: -; DNA: TGCGCCAGCGGCGGGACAGGGAACTCACCCCTCCACTTT; CDR3: CASGGTGNSPLHF
D: TRBD1; V: TRBV11-2; J: TRBJ1-2; size: -; DNA: TGTGCCAGCAGCTCATCCGGGACAGCGGCCCACTATGGCTACACCTTC; CDR3: CASSSSGTAAHYGYTF
D: TRBD2; V: TRBV19; J: TRBJ2-1; size: -; DNA: TGTGCCAGTAGTTCTAGCGGGGGGGCCATTGAGCAGTTCTTC; CDR3: CASSSSGGAIEQFF